The clone carrying this T cell receptor beta chain appeared a few times. Its antigen is not known. This record belongs to a study of regulatory T cells in long-lasting Graves disease. The study's findings and limits: Rather than thyroid tissue, only peripheral blood underwent study. For persistent Graves' patients, TCR diversity was lower than for newly diagnosed ones. New patients shared fewer public clonotypes (over 900) than persistent patients did (about 3,000). Only a small sample size was used, which may have cut accuracy.

For TCR beta, libraries came from iRepertoire HTBI primers and Arm-PCR of CDR3 regions. TCRdb re-derived calls from the multiplex PCR reads in MiXCR, one entry per CDR3 protein. Of fewer than 600,000 distinct CDR3 sequences in the sample, about 22% are singletons; the top ten hold around 13%. Time point defined: persistent/refractory GD, antithyroid drugs over 5 years with positive TRAb. After RNA was extracted from PBMCs, the TCR library was made from it. Trimming cost V 3 bases and J 5 bases, with 17 bases left between them. The CDR3 spans 15 residues. Germline CDR1 reads SGDLS; CDR2 reads YYNGEE. The V and J genes are TRBV9 and TRBJ2-5; D might be TRBD2 (6 bases). This material consisted of peripheral blood mononuclear cells (PBMCs), taken when the disease was refractory, from a patient treated with antithyroid drugs. This TCR derives from a female donor with Graves disease. The CDR3 is CASSAGTGVQETQYF. In nucleotides, the CDR3 is TGTGCCAGCAGCGCAGGCACGGGGGTCCAGGAGACCCAGTACTTC.